One and the same sample provided the 15 T cell receptor beta chains below, sequenced in a study of cytomegalovirus exposure and HLA in healthy donors (dated by TCRdb to 2015 to 2018). Receptor amplification or capture employed the immunoSEQ multiplex PCR assay. The multiplex PCR relied on a mix of 60 forward primers for TCR Vbeta segments and 13 reverse primers for TCR Jbeta segments. In its TCRdb copy, this immuneACCESS table keeps in-frame sequences only and misses some clones. Where compared with another copy, unresolved V genes explain less than half of these, and the others have no known cause. The sample has about 160,000 clones on record, around 82% of them singletons. The leading ten clones occupy approximately 12% of the sample. Sequencing used PBMCs. Receptors originate from a man aged 45-65 years in good health and CMV-seropositive.

The table lists this clone with many counts. V gene TRBV7-9 combines with J gene TRBJ1-3; the D is unclear. Germline assignment: CDR1 SEHNR and CDR2 FQNEAQ (reference sequence). With 11 bases removed from V and 2 bases from J, the gap between germline ends came to 10 bases. This CDR3 has 12 amino acids. The CDR3 reads CALPLAGNTIYF. CDR3 DNA: TGTGCCCTCCCCCTAGCTGGAAACACCATATATTTT.

The rearrangement links TRBV19 to TRBJ2-7, with TRBD1 as a possible D gene (7 bases). The germline V gene encodes CDR1 LNHDA and CDR2 SQIVND (reference sequence). The CDR3 runs 13 residues. Deletions cut 4 bases from V and 4 bases from J, with 11 bases between. The CDR3 protein is CASSTGDRYEQYF. CDR3 nucleotide sequence: TGTGCCAGTAGTACGGGGGACAGATACGAGCAGTACTTC.

J is TRBJ1-2 and V is TRBV14; weak D call: TRBD1 (6 bases). V was shortened by 5 bases and J by 3 bases, with 16 bases between the two germline ends. The CDR3 totals 15 residues. Germline CDR1 SGHDN, CDR2 FVKESK. CDR3 residues: CASSAGRGHYYGYTF. DNA of the CDR3: TGTGCCAGCAGCGCCGGCAGGGGTCATTACTATGGCTACACCTTC.

This chain uses TRBV27 with TRBJ2-4; D gene unclear. This CDR3 spans 13 amino acids. Trimming removed 4 bases at V and 1 base at J, with 5 bases between. Germline V gene data show CDR1 as MNHEY and CDR2 as SMNVEV (reference sequence). CDR3 sequence: CASSSSAKNIQYF. For the CDR3, the DNA is TGTGCCAGCAGTTCCTCGGCCAAAAACATTCAGTACTTC.

The chain joins TRBV2 to TRBJ1-2; tentative D call: TRBD1 (6 bases). The germline gives CDR1 SNHLY, CDR2 FYNNEI. V dropped 7 bases and J dropped 0 bases, with 15 bases sitting between them. The CDR3 has 15 residues. CDR3 residues: CASKFQTGPNYGYTF. CDR3 coding DNA: TGTGCCAGCAAGTTCCAGACAGGACCTAACTATGGCTACACCTTC.

The rearrangement uses TRBV19 and TRBJ2-5; 8 nucleotides align to TRBD1. CDR3 length equals 14 residues. Germline V gene sequence: CDR1 LNHDA, CDR2 SQIVND (reference sequence). J lost 3 bases, V lost 2 bases, and 2 bases had no gene match. CDR3 amino acids: CASSIQGAEETQYF. DNA of the CDR3: TGTGCCAGTAGTATACAGGGGGCTGAAGAGACCCAGTACTTC.

The rearrangement uses TRBV2 and TRBJ1-5; TRBD1 might be the D (5 bases). From germline, CDR1 is SNHLY and CDR2 FYNNEI. This CDR3 region has 15 residues. Trimming pared 5 bases from V and 4 bases from J, leaving 15 bases between. The CDR3 region is CASSQRTGGNQPQHF. CDR3 nucleotides: TGTGCCAGCAGTCAGAGGACGGGGGGAAATCAGCCCCAGCATTTT.

CDR3 region: CAISPSAGGEMNTEAFF. CDR3 bases: TGTGCCATCAGTCCCTCGGCGGGGGGGGAGATGAACACTGAAGCTTTCTTT. V gene TRBV10-3 combines with J gene TRBJ1-1, with a tentative D call TRBD1 (5 bases). The CDR3 runs to 17 residues. CDR1 and CDR2 (germline): ENHRY, SYGVKD. The V end lost 5 bases, the J end lost 0 bases, and 19 bases lay between the germline ends.

This clone was counted only a few times. CDR3 residues: CASSEDRQGNQPQHF. DNA of the CDR3: TGTGCCAGCAGTGAGGATAGACAGGGCAATCAGCCCCAGCATTTT. V and J are TRBV6-1 and TRBJ1-5; TRBD1 is a possible D gene (6 bases). CDR1 and CDR2 from the germline V gene are MNHNS and SASEGT. With 3 bases removed from V and 2 bases from J, the gap between germline ends came to 11 bases. The CDR3 runs to 15 residues.

V usage is TRBV6-6 and J usage is TRBJ1-2; D gene unclear. The CDR3 sequence is 13 residues long. Looked up from germline, CDR1 is MNHNY and CDR2 is SVGAGI (reference sequence). The V end lost 6 bases, the J end lost 14 bases, and 22 bases lay between the germline ends. CDR3 coding DNA: TGTGCCAGCAGCCCCGACATCTCCGGCAGTTGGACCTTC. Its translation is CASSPDISGSWTF.

This chain uses TRBV2 with TRBJ2-7, with 7 bases identical to TRBD1. Per germline, CDR1 SNHLY and CDR2 FYNNEI. The CDR3 loop spans 14 amino acids. The V segment lost 6 bases and the J segment 3 bases; nucleotides outside the gene matches: 8. CDR3 DNA sequence: TGTGCCAGCAGCCTCTGGACAGGCGACTACGAGCAGTACTTC. Protein product: CASSLWTGDYEQYF.

The rearrangement uses TRBV19 and TRBJ1-1; 8 bases are shared with TRBD1. CDR1 is LNHDA and CDR2 is SQIVND in the germline V gene (reference sequence). After removal of 1 base from V and 0 bases from J, the junction contained 7 bases not matched to a gene. The CDR3 totals 17 residues. The CDR3 DNA reads as TGTGCCAGTAGTATAGTCGGACAGGGTCTCATGAACACTGAAGCTTTCTTT. Its translation is CASSIVGQGLMNTEAFF. Filled out from reference TRBV19 and TRBJ1-1, the complete variable domain reads DGGITQSPKYLFRKEGQNVTLSCEQNLNHDAMYWYRQDPGQGLRLIYYSQIVNDFQKGDIAEGYSVSREKKESFPLTVTSAQKNPTAFYLCASSIVGQGLMNTEAFFGQGTRLTVV.

The chain carries TRBV19 and TRBJ2-1; 14 bases fit TRBD2. Germline values: CDR1 LNHDA, CDR2 SQIVND (reference sequence). Unmatched junction bases numbered 1, after V lost 4 bases and J lost 5 bases. CDR3 size: 15 residues. CDR3 amino acids: CASSTGLAGDNEQFF. CDR3 nucleotides: TGTGCCAGTAGTACGGGACTAGCGGGGGACAATGAGCAGTTCTTC.

This clone was counted a single time. The rearrangement links TRBV28 to TRBJ2-7; D may be TRBD1 (6 bases). Trimming took off 6 bases at V and 2 bases at J, with 14 bases between the two ends. There are 14 residues in the CDR3. Germline-derived CDR1 and CDR2 are MDHEN and SYDVKM. The CDR3 DNA sequence: TGTGCCAGCAGGCAGGGGCTAGCCACCTACGAGCAGTACTTC. It encodes CASRQGLATYEQYF.

CDR3 protein: CASSLRRRVSGANVLTF. In DNA, the CDR3 is TGTGCCAGCAGCTTGAGGCGGAGGGTCTCTGGGGCCAACGTCCTGACTTTC. The chain couples TRBV5-4 to TRBJ2-6; D perhaps matches TRBD2 (6 bases). The V gene's germline CDR1 is SGHNT and CDR2 YYREEE (reference sequence). Trimming left V 1 base short and J 0 bases short, with 11 bases between. This CDR3 is 17 amino acids long.